The 16 T cell receptor beta chains presented below share a single source sample, sequenced in a study of blood T cell repertoires in COVID-19. The repertoire was sequenced with immunoSEQ multiplex PCR; TCRdb's copy has only in-frame clones and lacks some. Of over 75,000 clones in the sample, roughly four fifths were seen once. The sample was peripheral blood. These receptors were collected from an older man with acute or convalescent COVID-19.

On this clone: This sample includes further DNA sequences coding for the same CDR3. J is TRBJ1-1 and V is TRBV24-1; 8 bases align to TRBD1. There are 15 residues in the CDR3. With V trimmed by 3 bases and J by 2 bases, 4 bases remained unmatched. Germline CDR1 and CDR2: KGHDR and SFDVKD. The CDR3 coding sequence is TGTGCCACCAGTGATCCTGGACAGGGAAACACTGAAGCTTTCTTT. Protein: CATSDPGQGNTEAFF.

The chain couples TRBV11-3 to TRBJ2-1; 9 nucleotides agree with TRBD2. The V and J ends lost 8 bases and 6 bases, in that order; junction bases with no gene match: 11. CDR1 SGHNT and CDR2 YENEEA come from the germline V gene. The CDR3 loop spans 15 amino acids. The CDR3 spells CASSSKRGALNEQFF. The CDR3 region has the DNA TGTGCCAGCTCTTCTAAGCGGGGGGCCCTCAATGAGCAGTTCTTC. Complete variable domain (other parts from reference TRBV11-3 and TRBJ2-1): EAGVVQSPRYKIIEKKQPVAFWCNPISGHNTLYWYLQNLGQGPELLIRYENEEAVDDSQLPKDRFSAERLKGVDSTLKIQPAELGDSAVYLCASSSKRGALNEQFFGPGTRLTVL.

The sample holds one count of this clone. The chain joins TRBV30 to TRBJ2-1, with 12 bases aligning to TRBD2. CDR3 length: 17 residues. CDR1 and CDR2 (germline): GTSNPN, SVGIG (reference sequence). The ends lost 1 base at V and 3 bases at J; junction bases unmatched: 7. This CDR3 reads CAWSGTRLAGDYNEQFF. The CDR3 coding sequence is TGTGCCTGGAGTGGAACAAGACTAGCGGGAGACTACAATGAGCAGTTCTTC.

This clone occurred once. The rearrangement joins TRBV18 to TRBJ2-5; no reliable D call. The CDR3 contains 13 residues. Trimming removed 3 bases from V and 1 base from J, with 6 bases in between. Germline V gene lookup returns CDR1 KGHSH and CDR2 LQKENI. In DNA, the CDR3 is TGTGCCAGCTCACCCGGGTTCCAAGAGACCCAGTACTTC. It yields the protein CASSPGFQETQYF.

This sequence joins TRBV2 and TRBJ1-5; perhaps TRBD1 as D (5 bases). The CDR3 has 16 residues. The germline CDR1 and CDR2 sequences are SNHLY and FYNNEI. Trimming pared 3 bases from V and 0 bases from J, leaving 12 bases between. CDR3 DNA sequence: TGTGCCAGCAGTGAGGGGGGAAGGAATAGCAATCAGCCCCAGCATTTT. It specifies CASSEGGRNSNQPQHF. Complete variable domain (other parts from reference TRBV2 and TRBJ1-5): EPEVTQTPSHQVTQMGQEVILRCVPISNHLYFYWYRQILGQKVEFLVSFYNNEISEKSEIFDDQFSVERPDGSNFTLKIRSTKLEDSAMYFCASSEGGRNSNQPQHFGDGTRLSIL.

The J gene is TRBJ1-3, the V gene TRBV3-1 (or the pseudogene TRBV3-2); TRBD1 might be the D (6 bases). The CDR3 extends over 16 amino acids. V lost 3 bases and J 0 bases, leaving 12 bases between the germline ends. Germline loops: CDR1 LGHDT, CDR2 YNNKEL (reference sequence). This CDR3 reads CASSQGAGDSGNTIYF. CDR3 DNA: TGTGCCAGCAGCCAGGGGGCCGGAGACTCTGGAAACACCATATATTTT.

The CDR3 DNA reads as TGCGCCAGCAGCTTGCCCACCGGGACAGGGGGCGAACCCCTCCACTTT. Encoded protein: CASSLPTGTGGEPLHF. The rearrangement links TRBV5-1 to TRBJ1-6; 12 bases are a match to TRBD1. Germline V gives CDR1 SGHRS, CDR2 YFSETQ. This CDR3 is 16 amino acids long. V lost 1 base, J lost 12 bases, and 8 bases stayed unmatched.

The chain couples TRBV19 to TRBJ2-1; 11 positions agree with TRBD2. The CDR3 is 16 amino acids. The V segment lost 4 bases and the J segment 7 bases; nucleotides outside the gene matches: 9. Germline assignment: CDR1 LNHDA and CDR2 SQIVND (reference sequence). The CDR3 spells CASSRAGTSGDNEQFF. CDR3 in DNA: TGTGCCAGTAGTAGAGCCGGGACTAGCGGCGATAATGAGCAGTTCTTC.

The rearrangement uses TRBV5-1 and TRBJ1-1, with D maybe TRBD1 (5 bases). The CDR3 consists of 17 residues. The V and J ends lost 0 bases and 5 bases respectively, with 20 bases between them. Germline-derived CDR1 and CDR2 are SGHRS and YFSETQ. CDR3 DNA: TGCGCCAGCAGCTTGGCCGCGGGGCTAGATGCCAGAACTGAAGCTTTCTTT. This translates into CASSLAAGLDARTEAFF.

The chain recombines TRBV11-3 with TRBJ1-2; D gene unclear. Trimming shortened V by 0 bases and J by 8 bases, and 7 bases separated the two germline ends. The germline V gene has CDR1 SGHNT and CDR2 YENEEA. CDR3 length: 12 residues. CDR3 residues: CASSLDGFGYTF. The CDR3 DNA reads as TGTGCCAGCAGCTTAGACGGGTTCGGCTACACCTTC.

The chain links TRBV10-2 to TRBJ2-7; 7 positions agree with TRBD2. CDR1 is WSHSY, CDR2 SAAADI, per germline. V lost 4 bases and J lost 4; bases outside the gene matches: 10. The CDR3 runs to 15 residues. This chain's CDR3 is CASSVAGRDHYEQYF. The CDR3 DNA follows: TGCGCCAGCAGTGTGGCGGGGAGGGACCATTACGAGCAGTACTTC.

V is TRBV14 and J is TRBJ1-6; D gene ambiguous. Per germline, CDR1 SGHDN and CDR2 FVKESK. The CDR3 has 14 residues. V was shortened by 0 bases and J by 7 bases, with 7 bases between the two germline ends. The CDR3 DNA reads as TGTGCCAGCAGCCAAGAGTACAGAAATTCACCCCTCCACTTT. Protein product: CASSQEYRNSPLHF.

J is TRBJ1-5 and V is TRBV5-6, with TRBD1 identical over 7 bases. Germline CDR1 reads SGHDT; CDR2 reads YYEEEE. V lost 1 base, J lost 4 bases, and 5 bases stayed unmatched. This CDR3 has 15 residues. The CDR3 loop is CASSLRGTENQPQHF. The DNA for the CDR3 is TGTGCCAGCAGCTTGCGGGGGACAGAGAATCAGCCCCAGCATTTT.

CDR3 DNA sequence: TGTGCCAGCAGCTTAGCAGGGGCCCGATACGAGCAGTACTTC. Amino acid sequence: CASSLAGARYEQYF. The V call is TRBV7-8, the J call TRBJ2-7; weak D call: TRBD1 (5 bases). V dropped 0 bases and J dropped 4 bases, with 10 bases sitting between them. The CDR3 covers 14 residues. Germline lookup yields CDR1 SGHVS and CDR2 FQNEAQ.

This clone was observed a handful of times. The V gene is TRBV4-3, the J gene TRBJ2-1; 7 nucleotides match TRBD2. Trimming cost V 3 bases and J 3 bases; bases outside gene matches: 8. Germline V gene sequence: CDR1 LGHNA, CDR2 YSLEER. The CDR3 consists of 16 residues. The CDR3 spells CASSQEPSGYYNEQFF. CDR3 nucleotide sequence: TGCGCCAGCAGCCAGGAACCTAGCGGCTACTACAATGAGCAGTTCTTC.

This clone was detected a few times. The CDR3 is CASSDTPGYEYGYTF. CDR3 DNA: TGTGCCAGCAGTGACACACCAGGGTACGAGTATGGCTACACCTTC. The V and J genes are TRBV6-4 and TRBJ1-2, with D tentatively TRBD1 (5 bases). The length of the CDR3 is 15 residues. V lost 2 bases and J lost 5, with 15 bases in between. The germline V gene has CDR1 MRHNA and CDR2 SNTAGT.